The 8 T cell receptor beta chains given below trace back to one sample, sequenced in a study of blood T cells in healthy people across ages. The authors ran a second PCR of roughly 6 to 12 cycles using a sample-barcoded 5' primer and a J-beta primer mix. From the 5' RACE reads, TCRdb called clonotypes with MiXCR, one entry per CDR3 protein. The table includes 1.5 million to 2 million distinct CDR3 sequences, 28% detected once. The sequenced sample was blood. Every receptor here comes from a woman aged 25 to 39 in good health.

This clonotype was seen a handful of times. Here the CDR3 DNA reads TGTGCCAGCAGCCCAGGGGTTGGTGCTTTCTTT. Translation: CASSPGVGAFF. The J gene is TRBJ1-1, the V gene TRBV7-8, with D tentatively TRBD1 (6 bases). The ends were cut back, 5 bases at V and 11 bases at J, with 12 bases in the middle. From germline, CDR1 is SGHVS and CDR2 FQNEAQ. This CDR3 has 11 amino acids.

The V gene is TRBV4-3, the J gene TRBJ1-1; 11 bases are shared with TRBD1. Germline trimming cut 7 bases from V and 5 bases from J; bases unmatched to any gene: 6. CDR1 is LGHNA, CDR2 YSLEER, per germline. This CDR3 has 14 residues. The CDR3 spells CASKLGQGETEAFF. The DNA for the CDR3 is TGCGCCAGCAAGCTGGGACAGGGGGAAACTGAAGCTTTCTTT.

V and J are TRBV7-2 and TRBJ2-7; no reliable D call. The CDR3 consists of 13 residues. Germline V gene sequence: CDR1 SGHTA, CDR2 FQGNSA. Trimming took off 0 bases at V and 6 bases at J, with 9 bases between the two ends. CDR3 DNA sequence: TGTGCCAGCAGCTTAGCTTATATCTGCGAGCAGTACTTC. Translation: CASSLAYICEQYF.

J is TRBJ2-7 and V is TRBV10-2, with 7 positions matching TRBD1. V lost 4 bases to trimming and J lost 6 bases; unmatched junction nucleotides: 9. The CDR3 extends over 14 amino acids. CDR1 and CDR2 (germline): WSHSY, SAAADI. In DNA form, the CDR3 reads TGCGCCAGCAGTGGGGGGACAGCTCCGGGCGAGCAGTACTTC. As protein: CASSGGTAPGEQYF.

The chain is built from TRBV7-9 and TRBJ1-2; 10 nucleotides match TRBD1. Germline CDR1 and CDR2: SEHNR and FQNEAQ (reference sequence). V dropped 1 base and J dropped 5; count of bases not matched to a gene: 7. The CDR3 loop spans 16 amino acids. CDR3 sequence (DNA): TGTGCCAGCAGCTTAGACGCGACAGGGGGCGGTTATGGCTACACCTTC. Residues: CASSLDATGGGYGYTF.

This chain links TRBV12-3 or TRBV12-4 with TRBJ1-5; a possible D gene is TRBD1 (5 bases). V was cut by 7 bases and J by 7 bases, with 17 bases left in between. The CDR3 spans 14 residues. The DNA for the CDR3 is TGTGCCAGCATTTTTGAGGGGTCTTTACAGCCCCAGCATTTT. Translating gives CASIFEGSLQPQHF.

The rearrangement links TRBV20-1 to TRBJ2-7; D is ambiguous. The germline V gene encodes CDR1 DFQATT and CDR2 SNEGSKA (reference sequence). CDR3 length: 13 residues. The V end was cut by 6 bases, the J end by 5 bases, with 17 bases between. The CDR3 nucleotides are TGCAGTGCCAGATGGAAAGGGAACAACGAGCAGTACTTC. Translation: CSARWKGNNEQYF.

This clonotype was counted between two and nine times. The chain is built from TRBV11-2 and TRBJ2-7; no clear D. CDR1 SGHAT and CDR2 FQNNGV come from the germline V gene. The CDR3 loop spans 15 amino acids. V was pared by 0 bases and J by 3 bases, with 12 bases between. The DNA of the CDR3 is TGTGCCAGCAGCTTAGATCTTCAGGCCGACTACGAGCAGTACTTC. Its protein is CASSLDLQADYEQYF.